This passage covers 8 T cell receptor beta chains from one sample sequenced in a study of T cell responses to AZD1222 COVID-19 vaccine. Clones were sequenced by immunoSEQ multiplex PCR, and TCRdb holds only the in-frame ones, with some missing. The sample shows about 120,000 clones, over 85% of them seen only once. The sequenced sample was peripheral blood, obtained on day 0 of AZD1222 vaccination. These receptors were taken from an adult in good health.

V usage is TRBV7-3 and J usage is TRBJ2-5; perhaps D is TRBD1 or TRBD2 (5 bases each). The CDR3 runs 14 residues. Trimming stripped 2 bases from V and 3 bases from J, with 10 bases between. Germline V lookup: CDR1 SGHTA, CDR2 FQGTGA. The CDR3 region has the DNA TGTGCCAGCAGCTTAGGTGGGGGAAAAGAGACCCAGTACTTC. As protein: CASSLGGGKETQYF. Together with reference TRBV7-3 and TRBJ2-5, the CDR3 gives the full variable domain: GAGVSQTPSNKVTEKGKYVELRCDPISGHTALYWYRQSLGQGPEFLIYFQGTGAADDSGLPNDRFFAVRPEGSVSTLKIQRTERGDSAVYLCASSLGGGKETQYFGPGTRLLVL.

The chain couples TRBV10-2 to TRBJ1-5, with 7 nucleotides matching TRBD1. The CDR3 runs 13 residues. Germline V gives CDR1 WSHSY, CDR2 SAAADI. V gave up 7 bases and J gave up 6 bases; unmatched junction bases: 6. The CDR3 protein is CASTQGEGQPQHF. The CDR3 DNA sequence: TGCGCCAGCACTCAGGGGGAAGGTCAGCCCCAGCATTTT.

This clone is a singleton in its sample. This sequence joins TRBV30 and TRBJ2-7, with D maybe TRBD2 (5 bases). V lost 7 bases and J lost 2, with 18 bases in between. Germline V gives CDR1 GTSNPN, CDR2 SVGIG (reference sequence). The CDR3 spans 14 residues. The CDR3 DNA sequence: TGTGCCTACGCGCCACCCAGCGGAACCTACGAGCAGTACTTC. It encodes CAYAPPSGTYEQYF.

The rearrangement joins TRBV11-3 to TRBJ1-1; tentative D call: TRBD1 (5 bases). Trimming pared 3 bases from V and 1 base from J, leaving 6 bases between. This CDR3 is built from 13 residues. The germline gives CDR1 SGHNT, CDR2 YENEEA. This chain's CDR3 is CASSFGQNTEAFF. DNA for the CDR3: TGTGCCAGCAGCTTTGGACAGAACACTGAAGCTTTCTTT.

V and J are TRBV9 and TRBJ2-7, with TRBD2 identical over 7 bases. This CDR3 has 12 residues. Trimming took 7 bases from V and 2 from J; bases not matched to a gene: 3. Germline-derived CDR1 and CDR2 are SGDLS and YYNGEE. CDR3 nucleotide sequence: TGTGCCAGCGGGAGGGATCCCTACGAGCAGTACTTC. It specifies CASGRDPYEQYF.

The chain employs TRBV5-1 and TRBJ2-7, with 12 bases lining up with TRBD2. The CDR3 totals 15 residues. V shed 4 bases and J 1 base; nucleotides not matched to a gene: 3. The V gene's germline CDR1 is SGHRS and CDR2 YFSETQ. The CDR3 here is CASSLTSGGSYEQYF. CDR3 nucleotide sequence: TGCGCCAGCAGCCTAACTAGCGGGGGGTCCTACGAGCAGTACTTC.

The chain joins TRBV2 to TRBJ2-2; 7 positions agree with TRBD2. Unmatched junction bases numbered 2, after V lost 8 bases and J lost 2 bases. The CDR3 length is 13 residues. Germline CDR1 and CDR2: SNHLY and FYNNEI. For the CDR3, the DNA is TGTGCCAGCCAGCGGGACAACACCGGGGAGCTGTTTTTT. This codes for CASQRDNTGELFF.

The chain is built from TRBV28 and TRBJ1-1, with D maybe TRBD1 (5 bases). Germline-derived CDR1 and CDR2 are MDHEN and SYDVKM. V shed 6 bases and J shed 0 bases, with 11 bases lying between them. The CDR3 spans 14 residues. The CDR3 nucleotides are TGTGCCAGCAGGACGATGGGACTGAACACTGAAGCTTTCTTT. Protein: CASRTMGLNTEAFF. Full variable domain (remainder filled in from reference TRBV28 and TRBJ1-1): DVKVTQSSRYLVKRTGEKVFLECVQDMDHENMFWYRQDPGLGLRLIYFSYDVKMKEKGDIPEGYSVSREKKERFSLILESASTNQTSMYLCASRTMGLNTEAFFGQGTRLTVV.